This T cell receptor beta chain was retrieved from a study of control samples from healthy donors and cancer patients. Assay: immunoSEQ multiplex PCR; the TCRdb copy retains only in-frame clones and omits some. The repertoire has fewer than 200,000 clones, 93% of them found once; the top ten carry approximately 4%. With 1 base removed from V and 6 bases from J, the gap between germline ends came to 12 bases. Germline loops: CDR1 SQVTM, CDR2 ANQGSEA. This CDR3 comprises 14 residues. Material for sequencing was blood. This clonotype originated in a woman aged 55 to 70 in good health. The V call is TRBV29-1, the J call TRBJ1-4; possible D gene TRBD1, 5 bases. CDR3 region: CSVEGLLGDEKLFF. The DNA for the CDR3 is TGCAGCGTTGAAGGTTTGTTGGGGGATGAAAAACTGTTTTTT.